The clone carrying this T cell receptor (beta chain) appeared a few times. This specimen comes from a study of low-dose radiotherapy and immunotherapy resistance in tumors. Study context: With 1 Gy per fraction every two weeks, Cohort 2 accumulated 13 Gy across 26 weeks. Both drugs were delivered intravenously to patients (nivolumab 240 mg every two weeks and ipilimumab 1 mg/kg every six weeks). Aspirin was taken orally by patients at 300 mg daily for four cycles from cycle 1 day 1.

Time point described: after trial treatment. The sample's treatment: LDRT plus nivolumab, ipilimumab, low-dose cyclophosphamide and aspirin (RACIN trial). Those eligible were patients bearing advanced solid tumors lacking tumor-infiltrating lymphocytes. With TRAV- and TRBV-specific primers, first-strand cDNA was made, covering the alpha and beta chains. TCR amplification ran 15 to 25 PCR cycles using constant-region and V-primer adapter primers. TCRdb reprocessed the reads via MiXCR and lists one record per CDR3 protein. The sample lists about 35,000 distinct CDR3 sequences; less than 25% were seen once. Specimen: PBMCs, collected after low-dose radiotherapy plus immunotherapy. The clonotype comes from a female donor with ovarian cancer.

CDR3 DNA sequence: TGTGCCATCAGTGAGGCCCGGGGCGGCGCAGATACGCAGTATTTT. Amino acids: CAISEARGGADTQYF. The J gene is TRBJ2-3, the V gene TRBV10-3; either TRBD1 or TRBD2 may fit D (5 bases each). CDR1 and CDR2 from the germline V gene are ENHRY and SYGVKD. V dropped 2 bases and J dropped 4 bases, with 13 bases sitting between them. The CDR3 has 15 residues.